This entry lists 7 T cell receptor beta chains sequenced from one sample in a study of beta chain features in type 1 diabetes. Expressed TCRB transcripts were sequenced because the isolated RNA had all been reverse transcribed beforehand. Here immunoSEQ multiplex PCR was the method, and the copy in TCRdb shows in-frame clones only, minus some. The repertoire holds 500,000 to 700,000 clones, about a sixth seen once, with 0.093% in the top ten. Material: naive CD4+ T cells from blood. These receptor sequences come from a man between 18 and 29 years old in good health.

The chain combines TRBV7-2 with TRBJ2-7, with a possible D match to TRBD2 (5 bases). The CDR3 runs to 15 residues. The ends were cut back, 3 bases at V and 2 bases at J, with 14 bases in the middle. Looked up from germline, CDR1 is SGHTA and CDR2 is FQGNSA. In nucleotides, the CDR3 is TGTGCCAGCAGCTTGGTTTACGGAGGACCCTACGAGCAGTACTTC. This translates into CASSLVYGGPYEQYF.

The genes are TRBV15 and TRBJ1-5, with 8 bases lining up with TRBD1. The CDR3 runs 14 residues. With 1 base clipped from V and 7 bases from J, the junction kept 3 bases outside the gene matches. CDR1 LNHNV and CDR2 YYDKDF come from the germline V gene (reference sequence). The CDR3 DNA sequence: TGTGCCACCAGCAGAGCGCCAGGGGGCCAGCCCCAGCATTTT. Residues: CATSRAPGGQPQHF.

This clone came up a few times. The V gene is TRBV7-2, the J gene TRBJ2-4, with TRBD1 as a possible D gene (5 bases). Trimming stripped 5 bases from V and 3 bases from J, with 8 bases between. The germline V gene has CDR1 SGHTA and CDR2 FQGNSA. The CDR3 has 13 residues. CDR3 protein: CASSLGHKNIQYF. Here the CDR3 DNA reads TGTGCCAGCAGCCTCGGACACAAAAACATTCAGTACTTC.

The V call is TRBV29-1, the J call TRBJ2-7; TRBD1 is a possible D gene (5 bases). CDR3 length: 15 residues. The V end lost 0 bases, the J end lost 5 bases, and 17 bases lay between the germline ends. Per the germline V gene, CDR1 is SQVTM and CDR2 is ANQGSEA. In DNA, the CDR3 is TGCAGCGTTGAAGATCGCAGACAGCGTAACCACGAGCAGTACTTC. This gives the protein CSVEDRRQRNHEQYF.

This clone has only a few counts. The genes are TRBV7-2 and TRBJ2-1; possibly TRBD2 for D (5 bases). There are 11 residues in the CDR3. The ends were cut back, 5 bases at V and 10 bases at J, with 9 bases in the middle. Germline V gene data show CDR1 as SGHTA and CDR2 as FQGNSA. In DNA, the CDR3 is TGTGCCAGCAGCCCCGGCGGGGAGCAGTTCTTC. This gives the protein CASSPGGEQFF.

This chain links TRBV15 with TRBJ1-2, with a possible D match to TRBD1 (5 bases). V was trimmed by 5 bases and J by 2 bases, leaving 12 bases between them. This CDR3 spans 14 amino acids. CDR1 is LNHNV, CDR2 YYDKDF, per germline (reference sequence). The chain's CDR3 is CATSPPGANYGYTF. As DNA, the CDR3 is TGTGCCACCAGCCCCCCTGGGGCAAACTATGGCTACACCTTC.

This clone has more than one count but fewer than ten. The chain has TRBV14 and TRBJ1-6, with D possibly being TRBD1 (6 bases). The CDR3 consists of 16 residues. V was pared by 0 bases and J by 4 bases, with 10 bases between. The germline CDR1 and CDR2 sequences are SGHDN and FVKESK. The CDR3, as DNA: TGTGCCAGCAGCCAAGATCCCAGGGGTTATAATTCACCCCTCCACTTT. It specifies CASSQDPRGYNSPLHF. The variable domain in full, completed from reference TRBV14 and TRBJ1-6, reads EAGVTQFPSHSVIEKGQTVTLRCDPISGHDNLYWYRRVMGKEIKFLLHFVKESKQDESGMPNNRFLAERTGGTYSTLKVQPAELEDSGVYFCASSQDPRGYNSPLHFGNGTRLTVT.